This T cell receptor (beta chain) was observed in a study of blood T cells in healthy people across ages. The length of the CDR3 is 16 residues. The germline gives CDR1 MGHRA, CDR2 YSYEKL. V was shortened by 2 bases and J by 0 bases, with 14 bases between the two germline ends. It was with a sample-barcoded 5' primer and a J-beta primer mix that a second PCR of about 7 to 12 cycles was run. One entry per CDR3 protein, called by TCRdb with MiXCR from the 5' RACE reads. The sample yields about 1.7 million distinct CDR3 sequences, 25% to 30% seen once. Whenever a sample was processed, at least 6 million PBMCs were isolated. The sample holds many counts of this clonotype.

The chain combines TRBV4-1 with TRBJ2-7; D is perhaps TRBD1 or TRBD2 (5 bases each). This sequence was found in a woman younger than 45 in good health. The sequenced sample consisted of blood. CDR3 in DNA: TGCGCCAGCAGCCAACCAGGGAGCCTCCCCTCCTACGAGCAGTACTTC. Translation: CASSQPGSLPSYEQYF.